This record covers a single T cell receptor beta chain. Its antigen remains unknown. V was pared by 3 bases and J by 7 bases, with 7 bases between. Germline CDR1 MDHEN, CDR2 SYDVKM. This CDR3 comprises 12 residues. TCRdb's copy holds only in-frame clones and misses some; the assay was immunoSEQ multiplex PCR. Of roughly 60,000 clones listed, roughly 80% are singletons. The data were taken from a study of T cell responses to AZD1222 COVID-19 vaccine. Study-wide results and caveats: Spike-wide coverage was observed for vaccine-associated CD4 TCRs, with dominant responses at 160-218 and 743-854. The donor group comprised mostly white British people and more females; the analysis possibly underestimated clonal diversity. A rise in Spike-specific TCR breadth and depth followed two AZD1222 doses. The number of AZD1222 recipients seropositive at baseline was only five to seven.

Sequencing was performed on peripheral blood, taken 28 days after the second AZD1222 dose. This sequence joins TRBV28 and TRBJ1-5; D call uncertain. This sequence originates from an adult who received the AZD1222 COVID-19 vaccine. In DNA, the CDR3 is TGTGCCAGCAGTTTGGAGGTCCAGCCCCAGCATTTT. Protein sequence: CASSLEVQPQHF.